The sample holds a few counts of the clone carrying this T cell receptor (beta chain). Deletions cut 5 bases from V and 2 bases from J, with 13 bases between. There are 14 residues in the CDR3. CDR1 SGHTA and CDR2 FQGNSA come from the germline V gene. TCR alpha and TCR beta cDNA libraries with sample barcodes and UMIs came from 5'RACE using constant-segment primers. TCRdb independently ran MiXCR on the 5' RACE reads; one entry per CDR3 protein. This sample has around 440,000 distinct CDR3 sequences, with over 15% found just once. This sample was taken from a study of T-cell memory formation after mild COVID-19.

The rearrangement joins TRBV7-2 to TRBJ2-7; tentative D call: TRBD1 (5 bases). The sequenced sample was PBMCs or a T cell subset sorted from them (not recorded which). This receptor was identified in an adult woman who had mild COVID-19 (a few samples of this study predate the infection). Cell type and time point are not known. The CDR3 sequence: CASSPLPGPYEQYF. In DNA form, the CDR3 reads TGTGCCAGCAGCCCTTTGCCAGGGCCCTACGAGCAGTACTTC.